The clone carrying this T cell receptor (beta chain) was found once. Its matching antigen is unknown. cDNA synthesis used the whole RNA isolate, giving expressed TCRB sequences. Some clones are missing from TCRdb's copy, which holds only in-frame ones; the method was immunoSEQ multiplex PCR. The sample records hundreds of thousands of clones, over 12% being singletons. The data were taken from a study of beta chain features in type 1 diabetes. Study-wide findings and caveats: Shortening of TCRB CDR3s, moderate but significant, appeared in all four CD4+ subsets of Type 1 diabetes patients.

V lost 4 bases, J lost 6 bases, and 16 bases lay in between. The CDR3 consists of 15 residues. Germline V gene lookup returns CDR1 MDHEN and CDR2 SYDVKM. V gene TRBV28 combines with J gene TRBJ2-1, with D possibly matching TRBD1 (6 bases). The receptor comes from a man aged 18 to 29 with type 1 diabetes. The sequencing input was naive CD4+ T cells from blood. This CDR3 reads CASSSPQGAFNEQFF. As DNA, the CDR3 is TGTGCCAGCAGTTCCCCACAGGGAGCCTTCAATGAGCAGTTCTTC. Drawing the rest from reference TRBV28 and TRBJ2-1, the complete variable domain is DVKVTQSSRYLVKRTGEKVFLECVQDMDHENMFWYRQDPGLGLRLIYFSYDVKMKEKGDIPEGYSVSREKKERFSLILESASTNQTSMYLCASSSPQGAFNEQFFGPGTRLTVL.